One and the same sample provided the 11 T cell receptor beta chains below, sequenced in a study of T-cell memory formation after mild COVID-19. Using its own MiXCR run on the 5' RACE reads, TCRdb lists one record per CDR3 protein. Found here are roughly 220,000 distinct CDR3 sequences, just over 9.5% of them singletons; the top ten hold roughly 4%. Sample: PBMCs or a T cell subset sorted from them (not recorded which). The receptors come from a man younger than 30 who had mild COVID-19 (a few samples of this study predate the infection). Cell type and time point are not known.

Only a few counts were recorded for this clonotype. The gene calls are TRBV6-6 and TRBJ1-2, with D possibly TRBD1 on 5 matching bases. V lost 7 bases to trimming and J lost 3 bases, with 12 bases between them. The CDR3 has 13 amino acids. Germline values: CDR1 MNHNY, CDR2 SVGAGI (reference sequence). The CDR3 region is CASNSRDYYGYTF. In nucleotides, the CDR3 is TGTGCCAGCAACTCCAGGGATTACTATGGCTACACCTTC.

The table lists this clonotype with many counts. This chain's CDR3 is CASSQGRGPNIQYF. CDR3 DNA sequence: TGTGCCAGCAGCCAGGGGAGGGGGCCAAACATTCAGTACTTC. The chain links TRBV4-2 to TRBJ2-4, with D perhaps assigned TRBD1 or TRBD2 (7 bases each). The germline V gene encodes CDR1 LGHNA and CDR2 YNFKEQ. The CDR3 extends over 14 amino acids. V was shortened by 3 bases and J by 6 bases, with 12 bases between the two germline ends.

The table lists this clonotype with many counts. V and J are TRBV11-2 and TRBJ1-2; 7 nucleotides match TRBD1. The CDR3 runs 16 residues. CDR1 is SGHAT, CDR2 FQNNGV, per germline. The junction had 13 bases not matched to a gene; V was cut back by 5 bases and J by 4 bases. For the CDR3, the DNA is TGTGCCAGCAGCCCGTATCTTCCAGGGGGTGGCTATGGCTACACCTTC. Its translation: CASSPYLPGGGYGYTF.

This clonotype has a handful of counts. The V gene is TRBV3-1, the J gene TRBJ2-3; TRBD2 agrees at 9 bases. The V and J ends lost 6 bases and 8 bases, in that order; junction bases with no gene match: 12. This CDR3 has 15 residues. Germline V CDR1 and CDR2: LGHDT, YNNKEL (reference sequence). The CDR3 here is CASRKRGALPGTQYF. The CDR3 DNA sequence: TGTGCCAGCAGAAAGCGGGGGGCTCTTCCGGGTACGCAGTATTTT.

The table lists this clonotype with many counts. The chain joins TRBV7-6 to TRBJ2-5, with TRBD2 identical over 8 bases. The germline V gene has CDR1 SGHVS and CDR2 FNYEAQ. This CDR3 is built from 13 residues. Trimming took 5 bases from V and 5 from J; bases not matched to a gene: 4. The CDR3 region is CASSPGLGETQYF. CDR3 nucleotide sequence: TGTGCCAGCAGCCCGGGACTAGGGGAGACCCAGTACTTC.

The chain couples TRBV5-1 to TRBJ1-2; 9 bases agree with TRBD1. Looked up from germline, CDR1 is SGHRS and CDR2 is YFSETQ. The CDR3 is 13 residues long. V lost 0 bases, J lost 14 bases, and 8 bases stayed unmatched. CDR3 sequence (DNA): TGCGCCAGCAGCTTGGAGGCGGGACAGGGCTCTACCTTC. Its protein product is CASSLEAGQGSTF.

This clonotype has just a few counts. The V gene is TRBV6-5, the J gene TRBJ2-3, with unresolved D. The germline gives CDR1 MNHEY, CDR2 SVGAGI. Deletions cut 5 bases from V and 4 bases from J, with 13 bases between. This CDR3 has 14 amino acids. CDR3 sequence: CASSRDGSADTQYF. The CDR3 DNA reads TGTGCCAGCAGTCGCGATGGTTCGGCAGATACGCAGTATTTT.

This clonotype was seen a handful of times. V and J are TRBV7-3 and TRBJ1-2, with TRBD1 as a possible D gene (6 bases). The V gene lost 5 bases and the J gene lost 0 bases, with 13 bases spanning the gap. The CDR3 sequence is 15 residues long. The germline V gene has CDR1 SGHTA and CDR2 FQGTGA. For the CDR3, the DNA is TGTGCCAGCAGCCCCGGGACAAGGACTAACTATGGCTACACCTTC. It codes for CASSPGTRTNYGYTF.

The chain has TRBV5-1 and TRBJ2-2; D is undetermined. CDR3 size: 14 residues. Trimming cost V 4 bases and J 6 bases, with 13 bases left between them. Per germline, CDR1 SGHRS and CDR2 YFSETQ. DNA for the CDR3: TGCGCCAGCAGCCTCGGCCGGTACGCCGGGGAGCTGTTTTTT. Translating gives CASSLGRYAGELFF.

V gene TRBV7-2 combines with J gene TRBJ2-1, with D perhaps TRBD1 (8 bases). Between the trimmed V and J ends, which lost 5 bases and 6 bases, there was a span of 20 bases. Germline-derived CDR1 and CDR2 are SGHTA and FQGNSA. The CDR3 covers 16 residues. CDR3 sequence (DNA): TGTGCCAGCAGCCCCCAAGGACAGGGAGGGGGCAATGAGCAGTTCTTC. Amino acids: CASSPQGQGGGNEQFF.

This clonotype was seen a handful of times. The V call is TRBV5-1, the J call TRBJ2-6; 7 bases are shared with TRBD1. V shed 1 base, J shed 0 bases, and the junction held 7 bases outside the gene matches. The CDR3 length is 18 residues. Germline-derived CDR1 and CDR2 are SGHRS and YFSETQ. The CDR3 protein is CASSLLGQSYSGANVLTF. DNA of the CDR3: TGCGCCAGCAGCTTGTTGGGACAGTCTTACTCTGGGGCCAACGTCCTGACTTTC.